This is a list of T cell receptor beta chains from one sample in a study of cytomegalovirus exposure and HLA in healthy donors. TCRdb's copy holds only in-frame clones and misses some; the assay was immunoSEQ multiplex PCR. The profile shows tens of thousands of clones, 80% to 90% of them singletons. Input material: PBMCs. The origin of the receptors is a woman in her 30s in good health and CMV-seronegative. CDR3s include the opening cysteine and the closing phenylalanine or tryptophan. The D gene is left open where the match is weak. Clone size is stated in some rows and not others, as once, few, many or a class when expanded.

>TRBV29-1|TRBD2|NA|TRBJ2-3
TGCAGCGTTGCCGGGACTAGCGGGGGGGGAGATACGCAGTATTTT
CSVAGTSGGGDTQYF
>TRBV10-3|NA|NA|TRBJ1-3
TGTGCCATCAGGCCGACAGTTACCTCTGGAAACACCATATATTTT
CAIRPTVTSGNTIYF
>TRBV4-1|NA|NA|TRBJ1-2
TGCGCCAGCAGCCAGGCCCAGGGGATTAACTATGGCTACACCTTC
CASSQAQGINYGYTF
>TRBV25-1|TRBD1|NA|TRBJ1-2
TGTGCCAGCAGTGGACGACAGGGGAGCGGGGACTATGGCTACACCTTC
CASSGRQGSGDYGYTF
>TRBV19|TRBD1|NA|TRBJ1-2
TGTGCCAGTAGTATGCGGGACAGGACCTATGGCTACACCTTC
CASSMRDRTYGYTF
>TRBV19|TRBD2|NA|TRBJ2-2
TGTGCCAGTAGTATAGCCCTACTAGCGCAAAACACCGGGGAGCTGTTTTTT
CASSIALLAQNTGELFF
>TRBV29-1|TRBD1|NA|TRBJ1-5
TGCGCTGAACAGGGGGAAGAGCCCCAGCATTTT
CAEQGEEPQHF
>TRBV10-3|NA|NA|TRBJ1-6
TGTGCCATCAGTGGTGAACAGCCTCCCTCCCCCCTCCACTTT
CAISGEQPPSPLHF
>TRBV6-5|TRBD1|NA|TRBJ1-2
TGTGCCAGCAGTGCACAGGGGGCCTACTATGGCTACACCTTC
CASSAQGAYYGYTF
>TRBV4-1|NA|NA|TRBJ1-5
TGCGCCAGCAGCCAAGGCCCCCGCGGGGCAAGCAATCAGCCCCAGCATTTT
CASSQGPRGASNQPQHF
>TRBV18|NA|NA|TRBJ2-5
TGTGCCACCCTAACCACTAACCCCCTCTCACGGAAGCAAGAGACCCAGTACTTC
CATLTTNPLSRKQETQYF
>TRBV29-1|NA|NA|TRBJ1-5
TGCAGCGCTCTCTATAGCAATCAGCCCCAGCATTTT
CSALYSNQPQHF
>TRBV7-9|TRBD1|NA|TRBJ2-3
TGTGCCAGCAGCTTATCCTATCCGGACAGGGAGACAGATACGCAGTATTTT
CASSLSYPDRETDTQYF
>TRBV18|TRBD1|NA|TRBJ2-7
TGTGCCAGCTCTCCGGGACAGGTCCGAAGTCTCCCCTACGAGCAGTACTTC
CASSPGQVRSLPYEQYF
>TRBV14|NA|NA|TRBJ2-1
TGTGCCAGCAGCCTCCGGAAGGGAGTTTGGAATGAGCAGTTCTTC
CASSLRKGVWNEQFF
>TRBV6-1|NA|NA|TRBJ1-1
TGTGCCAGCAGTGACGAGGGGGATCTGAACACTGAAGCTTTCTTT
CASSDEGDLNTEAFF
>TRBV18|TRBD1|NA|TRBJ1-4
TGTGCCAGCTCTGCCAACACAGGGGGCCTTAATGAAAAACTGTTTTTT
CASSANTGGLNEKLFF
>TRBV30|NA|NA|TRBJ1-2
TGTGCCTGGAGGGGGGCCGGCTATGGCTACACCTTC
CAWRGAGYGYTF
>TRBV7-9|TRBD1|NA|TRBJ2-7
TGTGCCAGCAGTCATGGACAGGGACCGTACTACGAGCAGTACTTC
CASSHGQGPYYEQYF
>TRBV7-2|TRBD2|once|TRBJ2-3
TGTGCCAGCAGCTTAGGGGGGGGTGGGGGAACGCAGTATTTT
CASSLGGGGGTQYF
>TRBV5-1|TRBD1|NA|TRBJ1-6
TGCGCCAGCAGCTCCCAGACAGGGCTTGATTCACCCCTCCACTTT
CASSSQTGLDSPLHF
>TRBV18|NA|NA|TRBJ1-2
TGTGCCAGCTCACCATGGGGTCAGGGCACGAGCTATGGCTACACCTTC
CASSPWGQGTSYGYTF
>TRBV28|TRBD2|NA|TRBJ2-1
TGTGCCAGCAGACCCCCCGGGGGGGTGAATGAGCAGTTCTTC
CASRPPGGVNEQFF
>TRBV19|TRBD2|NA|TRBJ2-5
TGTGCCAGTAGCGGGGGGACTCAAGAGACCCAGTACTTC
CASSGGTQETQYF
>TRBV9|NA|NA|TRBJ1-1
TGTGCCAGCAGCGTAGGACAGAAGAACACTGAAGCTTTCTTT
CASSVGQKNTEAFF
>TRBV7-6|NA|NA|TRBJ2-7
TGTGCCAGCAGCTTAGCGGCGGAAGCCTACGAGCAGTACTTC
CASSLAAEAYEQYF
>TRBV12-2|NA|NA|TRBJ1-2
TGTGCAAGTCGCTTAGCCAGCCTAAATGGACAGGGCGACTATGGCTACACCTTC
CASRLASLNGQGDYGYTF
>TRBV19|TRBD1|NA|TRBJ1-6
TGTGCCAGTAGATCAGGGGGCGCCGGGATTATTTCACCCCTCCACTTT
CASRSGGAGIISPLHF
>TRBV7-9|TRBD1|NA|TRBJ2-5
TGTGCCAGCAGCGAGGGACAGGGGGTGGGCACCCAGTACTTC
CASSEGQGVGTQYF
>TRBV18|NA|NA|TRBJ2-2
TGTGCCAGCTCACTTAGGAACACCGGGGAGCTGTTTTTT
CASSLRNTGELFF
>TRBV18|TRBD1|once|TRBJ1-1
TGTGCCAGCTCACCACAGGGGGCTAGTACTGAAGCTTTCTTT
CASSPQGASTEAFF
>TRBV19|TRBD2|NA|TRBJ2-3
TGTGCCAGTAGTATAGAATTCGGGGGGAAGGCAGATACGCAGTATTTT
CASSIEFGGKADTQYF
>TRBV5-5|NA|NA|TRBJ1-1
TGCGCCAGCAGCCCCGGTATGGACGGGATGAACACTGAAGCTTTCTTT
CASSPGMDGMNTEAFF
>TRBV19|NA|NA|TRBJ1-3
TGTGCCAGTAGTATCTATCCGTCTGGAAACACCATATATTTT
CASSIYPSGNTIYF
>TRBV16|NA|NA|TRBJ1-2
TGTGCCAGCAGCCAATTGGCAGGGAATGGCTACACCTTC
CASSQLAGNGYTF
>TRBV18|NA|once|TRBJ2-7
TGTGCCAGCTCACCAAAGAGAGAGACAGCCTACGAGCAGTACTTC
CASSPKRETAYEQYF
>TRBV11-2|TRBD1|NA|TRBJ2-3
TGTGCCAGCAGCCGCGGGACAGGCTCTAAGGCAGATACGCAGTATTTT
CASSRGTGSKADTQYF
>TRBV18|NA|NA|TRBJ1-5
TGTGCCAGCTCACCAGGGGCAGGGAGCAATCAGCCCCAGCATTTT
CASSPGAGSNQPQHF
>TRBV5-1|NA|NA|TRBJ2-7
TGCGCCAGCAGCTTGGCCTCGTCGACTGTCTACGAGCAGTACTTC
CASSLASSTVYEQYF
>TRBV4-3|NA|NA|TRBJ2-6
TGCGCCAGCAGCCAAGAACAGGTGCCCTTCTCTGGGGCCAACGTCCTGACTTTC
CASSQEQVPFSGANVLTF
>TRBV7-7|TRBD1|NA|TRBJ2-3
TGTGCTAGCAGCCGGGACAGGGGCACAGATACGCAGTATTTT
CASSRDRGTDTQYF